Following are 2 T cell receptor beta chains from one sample sequenced in a study of tumor and adjacent non-tumor tissue in lung cancer. No cell sorting was done before RNA was extracted from the tissue. A modified ARM-PCR protocol with three rounds of nested PCR amplified TCRbeta. TCRdb used MiXCR to reprocess the multiplex PCR reads, holding one entry per CDR3 protein. The sample shows about 110,000 distinct CDR3 sequences, around 80% of them seen only once. Specimen: lung tumor tissue. The receptors come from an older woman with non-small cell lung cancer.

In regard to this clonotype: A much larger clone is a single base away; this may be a read error. This chain joins TRBV5-6 and TRBJ1-6; TRBD1 agrees at 7 bases. The CDR3 loop spans 16 amino acids. CDR1 SGHDT and CDR2 YYEEEE come from the germline V gene. CDR3 amino acids: CASSQKGGQSLTPLDF. DNA for the CDR3: TGTGCCAGCAGTCAAAAAGGGGGACAGAGTTTGACACCCCTCGACTTT.

The chain is built from TRBV11-2 and TRBJ2-1; D possibly corresponds to TRBD2 (6 bases). The CDR3 loop spans 16 amino acids. The germline V and J ends were trimmed by 1 base and 4 bases, with 14 bases remaining between them. Germline V lookup: CDR1 SGHAT, CDR2 FQNNGV. CDR3 bases: TGTGCCAGCAGCTTAGCGGCCGGGAGTAGATACAATGAGCAGTTCTTC. Translating it yields CASSLAAGSRYNEQFF. Looking up the rest from reference TRBV11-2 and TRBJ2-1 gives the full variable domain: EAGVAQSPRYKIIEKRQSVAFWCNPISGHATLYWYQQILGQGPKLLIQFQNNGVVDDSQLPKDRFSAERLKGVDSTLKIQPAKLEDSAVYLCASSLAAGSRYNEQFFGPGTRLTVL.